The clone carrying this TCR beta chain was recorded many times. This specimen comes from a study of T-cell memory formation after mild COVID-19. MiXCR, run by TCRdb on the 5' RACE reads, gives a single entry per CDR3 protein. Of 25,000 to 30,000 distinct CDR3 sequences in the sample, approximately 12% were seen once. With 5 bases clipped from V and 3 bases from J, the junction kept 10 bases outside the gene matches. CDR1 is SGDLS and CDR2 is YYNGEE in the germline V gene. The CDR3 totals 16 residues. J is TRBJ2-1 and V is TRBV9; 8 positions match TRBD2. Material for sequencing was PBMCs or a T cell subset sorted from them (not recorded which). This receptor was obtained from an adult woman who had mild COVID-19 (a few samples of this study predate the infection). Cell type and time point are not known. The CDR3 loop reads CASSGFRTSRYNEQFF. The CDR3 nucleotides are TGTGCCAGCAGTGGCTTCCGGACTAGCCGCTACAATGAGCAGTTCTTC. Looking up the rest from reference TRBV9 and TRBJ2-1 gives the full variable domain: DSGVTQTPKHLITATGQRVTLRCSPRSGDLSVYWYQQSLDQGLQFLIQYYNGEERAKGNILERFSAQQFPDLHSELNLSSLELGDSALYFCASSGFRTSRYNEQFFGPGTRLTVL.